This T cell receptor beta chain was sequenced in a study of cytomegalovirus exposure and HLA in healthy donors. The study ran its PCR with 60 Vbeta and 13 Jbeta primers. Sequenced by immunoSEQ multiplex PCR; TCRdb stores in-frame clones only, minus some. The sample yields some 130,000 clones, about 73% seen once. Study findings and constraints: In a later analysis, compared with equally common non-associated chains, HLA-associated beta chains were more expanded. Later on, an analysis found that several of the most significant clusters appeared to be linked to common viral pathogens, which included parvovirus B19. Earlier analysis yielded a pattern in which most TCR beta V segments were productive about 87% or about 30% of the time. Analyzed later, association rates of TCRs varied across HLA loci, with DRB1 most and HLA-C fewest.

The V gene lost 6 bases and the J gene lost 2 bases, with 14 bases spanning the gap. The CDR3 has 14 amino acids. Germline CDR1 and CDR2: SGDLS and YYNGEE. In this sample, this clone turned up once. Its antigen is undetermined. This receptor was identified in a woman aged 50 to 60 in good health and CMV-seropositive. Sequenced material: PBMCs. The rearrangement links TRBV9 to TRBJ1-1; D may be TRBD1 (6 bases). The DNA of the CDR3 is TGTGCCAGCAACCCAGGGGTTCGTAACACTGAAGCTTTCTTT. It is translated as CASNPGVRNTEAFF.